This T cell receptor beta chain was recovered during a study of shared clonotypes between healthy human individuals. Study-level information: Donors consisted of two women and three men between 18 and 49.

This CDR3 spans 14 amino acids. Per germline, CDR1 GTSNPN and CDR2 SVGIG (reference sequence). Between the trimmed V and J ends, which lost 3 bases and 5 bases, there was a span of 11 bases. TCRdb's table, derived via immunoSEQ multiplex PCR, lists solely in-frame clones and lacks some. The sample holds 600,000 to 750,000 clones; 55% to 75% are singletons and the top ten take 1.8%. V and J are TRBV30 and TRBJ1-6; TRBD1 is a possible D gene (6 bases). The TCR sequence derives from a woman in her thirties in good health. Sequencing input: memory CD4+ T cells sorted from blood. Subset given: CD45RA-negative fraction. Here the CDR3 reads CAWRKGVDNSPLHF. The DNA of the CDR3 is TGTGCCTGGAGAAAGGGGGTTGATAATTCACCCCTCCACTTT.